Included here is one T cell receptor (beta chain) sequence, with context. The data were taken from a study of blood T cell repertoires in COVID-19. Study in general: T cells, B-cell-depleted T cells, or PBMCs supplied cDNA or gDNA.

Study processing details: Amplification with reference gene primers provided the estimates of nucleated cell counts. Sequenced by immunoSEQ multiplex PCR; TCRdb stores in-frame clones only, minus some. That table furnishes V, J and clone size, whereas the DNA furnished D and trimming. This table has tens of thousands of clones, 85% to 90% appearing once. The CDR3 extends over 14 amino acids. Trimming pared 9 bases from V and 1 base from J, leaving 12 bases between. Germline assignment: CDR1 MNHEY and CDR2 SMNVEV (reference sequence). The V gene is TRBV27, the J gene TRBJ2-2; D is perhaps TRBD2 (7 bases). This sequence originates from a woman aged 70-85 years with acute or convalescent COVID-19. Material for sequencing was peripheral blood. The CDR3 bases are TGTGCCAGTTGGGGGGGCAAGAACACCGGGGAGCTGTTTTTT. It is translated as CASWGGKNTGELFF.